This TCR delta chain was recovered during a study of γδ T cells in repeated Plasmodium falciparum infection. Background on the study: Donors were malaria-exposed Malian children or age- and gender-matched Australian children. Donors had four controlled P. falciparum NF54 infections over about 640 days. Malian samples came from no-transmission periods or across acute febrile malaria episodes.

Vgamma9/Vdelta2+ and Vdelta2-negative gammadelta T cells were flow-sorted from PBMC for bulk sequencing. This clone was detected a few times. A far larger clone is only one base removed, so a read error is likely. Other DNA sequences in the same sample also yield this CDR3. Both TRG and TRD chains were sequenced from each sorted sample. With CATT, TCRdb re-called clones from the multiplex PCR reads. The sample shows about 51,000 delta-chain clones, 1.9% of them seen only once. The CDR3 covers 13 residues. The germline gives CDR1 GEAIGNYY, CDR2 EKD. The V gene call reads TRDV2; no J gene was called. This receptor was obtained from a pool of human donors (malaria-infected and uninfected, not separated). The sequenced sample was gamma-delta T cells from blood. CDR3 in DNA: TGTGCCTGTGACACCGTACGCGGCGATAAACTAATCTTT. Translated, it gives CACDTVRGDKLIF.